This T cell receptor beta chain was found in a study of T cells in Graves' hyperthyroidism and ophthalmopathy. Study context: Peripheral blood specimens were obtained at initial diagnosis, prior to any treatment.

Hyperthyroidism in the patients, aged 18 to 65, was newly diagnosed and under 2 months in duration. Trimming took 1 base from V and 6 from J, leaving 15 bases between them. The CDR3 covers 15 residues. CDR1 MGHRA and CDR2 YSYEKL come from the germline V gene. Amplification yielded TCR beta CDR3 regions, with RNA transcripts as the source. The HTBI set primed first-round TCR CDR3 RT-PCR. TCRdb redid the calling of the multiplex PCR reads with MiXCR, one entry per CDR3 protein. Among about 360,000 distinct CDR3 sequences listed, about 13% were seen once. The chain links TRBV4-1 to TRBJ1-2; D remains unclear. The receptor was isolated from a man between 25 and 39 years old with Graves' hyperthyroidism that later progressed to Graves' ophthalmopathy. What was sequenced was blood. The CDR3 is CASSQVCRRADGYTF. CDR3 nucleotides: TGCGCCAGCAGCCAAGTATGCAGGAGAGCGGATGGCTACACCTTC.